The 21 T cell receptor beta chains given below trace back to one sample, sequenced in a study of tumor and adjacent non-tumor tissue in lung cancer. TCRbeta libraries were built with three rounds of nested PCR, modified from ARM-PCR. From the multiplex PCR reads, TCRdb called clonotypes with MiXCR, one entry per CDR3 protein. The table includes approximately 75,000 distinct CDR3 sequences, around four fifths detected once. This sample's RNA came from whole unsorted tissue. The sequencing sample was made of lung tumor tissue. The receptors come from a woman in her 50s with non-small cell lung cancer.

Comment on this clonotype: A read error is possible here, since a much larger clone lies one base away. The chain joins TRBV30 to TRBJ2-1; D perhaps matches TRBD1 (5 bases). The V end was cut by 6 bases, the J end by 0 bases, with 12 bases between. Germline lookup yields CDR1 GTSNPN and CDR2 SVGIG (reference sequence). The CDR3 totals 14 residues. This CDR3 reads CACHDSPSYNEQFF. The CDR3 bases are TGTGCCTGCCACGACAGCCCCTCCTACAATGAGCAGTTCTTC.

The chain has TRBV6-5 and TRBJ2-1, with D hard to call. From germline, CDR1 is MNHEY and CDR2 SVGAGI. There are 16 residues in the CDR3. V gave up 2 bases and J gave up 0 bases, with 11 bases separating them. CDR3 sequence: CASSYLQRGSYNEQFF. The DNA of the CDR3 is TGTGCCAGCAGTTACCTTCAGAGAGGCTCCTACAATGAGCAGTTCTTC.

This clonotype was seen at least ten times. The chain uses TRBV4-1 and TRBJ1-2, with 11 bases aligning to TRBD1. This CDR3 contains 17 residues. With V trimmed by 3 bases and J by 4 bases, 10 bases remained unmatched. In germline, CDR1 is MGHRA, CDR2 YSYEKL. CDR3 amino acids: CASSQRPRDRGIYGYTF. The CDR3 DNA follows: TGCGCCAGCAGCCAGCGGCCCCGGGACAGGGGGATCTATGGCTACACCTTC.

V gene TRBV10-2 combines with J gene TRBJ2-5, with D possibly matching TRBD1 (5 bases). The CDR3 has 13 amino acids. Germline loops: CDR1 WSHSY, CDR2 SAAADI. V was trimmed by 9 bases and J by 1 base, leaving 12 bases between them. The DNA of the CDR3 is TGCGCCAGGATCCCCAGGGCCCAAGAGACCCAGTACTTC. Residues: CARIPRAQETQYF.

As concerns this clonotype: This likely comes from a read error, as the CDR3 has no conserved phenylalanine or tryptophan at its end. The V call is TRBV7-3, the J call TRBJ2-3, with a possible D match to TRBD2 (6 bases). The CDR3 spans 14 residues. Germline V CDR1 and CDR2: SGHTA, FQGTGA. V was clipped by 3 bases and J by 6 bases, with 13 bases between them. In DNA form, the CDR3 reads TGTGCCAGCAGCTTGGAGGGTTACACCGATACGCAGTATTCT. Amino acids: CASSLEGYTDTQYS.

Notes on this clonotype: This may be a read error: a much more frequent sequence differs by one nucleotide. The gene calls are TRBV28 and TRBJ2-2, with D possibly TRBD2 on 5 matching bases. This CDR3 spans 11 amino acids. In germline, CDR1 is MDHEN, CDR2 SYDVKM. The CDR3 bases are TGTGCCAGCAGCACACTCGGGGAGCTGATTTTT. Amino acids: CASSTLGELIF.

As regards this clonotype: Here the CDR3 omits its conserved ending phenylalanine or tryptophan, so a read error is the likely source. The CDR3 DNA reads TGTGCCAGCCTCTCTAACAGGGGTCTACTTCCGCCGCAGTTCTCC. It yields the protein CASLSNRGLLPPQFS. The V and J genes are TRBV28 and TRBJ2-1; 7 nucleotides match TRBD1. This CDR3 is built from 15 residues. Germline V gene lookup returns CDR1 MDHEN and CDR2 SYDVKM. V lost 8 bases and J lost 12; bases outside the gene matches: 19.

Concerning this clonotype itself: The germline gene is not matched at one end of the junction; a read error may be the cause. This chain uses TRBV4-1 with TRBJ2-1; 8 nucleotides align to TRBD2. CDR3 length equals 15 residues. Germline V CDR1 and CDR2: MGHRA, YSYEKL. This chain's CDR3 is CASSQPTSGGAEQIF. The CDR3 nucleotides read TGCGCCAGCAGCCAACCCACTAGCGGAGGAGCTGAGCAGATATTC.

Points on this clonotype: This sequence may be a read error, since a much larger clone differs from it by one base. In DNA form, the CDR3 reads TGCAATGCTGCCCGACCCGGTGGGGAGACCCAGTACTTC. Translating it yields CNAARPGGETQYF. The genes are TRBV20-1 and TRBJ2-5; D unclear. The CDR3 totals 13 residues. Germline values: CDR1 DFQATT, CDR2 SNEGSKA (reference sequence).

Turning to this clonotype: A much larger clone differs from this one at a single base, so this may be a read error. V usage is TRBV20-1 and J usage is TRBJ2-7, with D possibly being TRBD2 (5 bases). V gave up 6 bases and J gave up 7 bases, with 22 bases separating them. CDR3 length: 14 amino acids. CDR1 is DFQATT and CDR2 is SNEGSKA in the germline V gene (reference sequence). The CDR3 spells CSAIRGAVVGEQYF. CDR3 coding DNA: TGCAGTGCCATAAGAGGAGCGGTAGTCGGGGAGCAGTACTTC.

Comment on this clonotype: The CDR3 end shows no conserved phenylalanine or tryptophan, and so a read error is likely. This sequence joins TRBV12-3 or TRBV12-4 and TRBJ1-1; TRBD1 is a possible D gene (5 bases). V was cut by 5 bases and J by 6 bases, with 13 bases left in between. The length of the CDR3 is 13 residues. The CDR3 spells CASSPHTGAEAFI. The CDR3 nucleotides are TGTGCCAGCAGTCCGCATACAGGTGCTGAAGCTTTCATT.

The chain employs TRBV12-3 or TRBV12-4 and TRBJ2-7; 9 bases are shared with TRBD2. The CDR3 sequence is 17 residues long. The V gene end was trimmed by 6 bases and the J gene end by 0 bases; junction bases not matched to a gene: 12. The CDR3 sequence is CASSPGLAGGFSYEQYF. CDR3 bases: TGTGCCAGCAGCCCGGGACTTGCGGGAGGGTTCTCCTACGAGCAGTACTTC.

This clonotype was picked up one time. Likely a read error: the CDR3 ends without its conserved phenylalanine or tryptophan. CDR3 nucleotide sequence: TGTGCCAGTAGTTCTCTAGCGGGAGGGTACAATGAGCAGTTCATC. It encodes CASSSLAGGYNEQFI. This chain uses TRBV6-1 with TRBJ2-1; 12 bases map to TRBD2. CDR1 is MNHNS and CDR2 is SASEGT in the germline V gene. The CDR3 is 15 amino acids. The junction had 7 bases not matched to a gene; V was cut back by 9 bases and J by 4 bases.

With respect to this clonotype: Sequence at one end of the junction differs from germline and may be a read error. Written as DNA, the CDR3 is TGCACCAGCAGCCTCGGACGGGGATACTCTGAAGTTTTCTTT. It yields the protein CTSSLGRGYSEVFF. This chain links TRBV11-1 with TRBJ1-1; no firm D call. Germline CDR1 is SGHAT and CDR2 is FQDESV (reference sequence). The CDR3 runs to 14 residues. Based on the CDR3 plus reference TRBV11-1 and TRBJ1-1, the full variable domain is EAEVAQSPRYKITEKSQAVAFWCDPISGHATLYWYRQILGQGPELLVQFQDESVVDDSQLPKDRFSAERLKGVDSTLKIQPAELGDSAMYLCTSSLGRGYSEVFFGQGTRLTVV.

This clonotype was picked up a small number of times. This could be a read error, since a much larger clone is one nucleotide away. V usage is TRBV25-1 and J usage is TRBJ1-2, with D possibly matching TRBD1 (6 bases). Germline V gene data show CDR1 as MGHDK and CDR2 as SYGVNS. The CDR3 is made up of 11 amino acids. In DNA, the CDR3 is TGTGACAGCAGGTTTGGGGGCGGCTACACCTTC. It translates to CDSRFGGGYTF.

This sequence joins TRBV12-3 or TRBV12-4 and TRBJ2-3; tentatively, D is TRBD2 (6 bases). There are 18 residues in the CDR3. Trimming removed 8 bases from V and 4 bases from J, with 28 bases in between. CDR3 amino acids: CASGSRDLALRGADTQYF. For the CDR3, the DNA is TGTGCCAGCGGTTCGAGAGATTTGGCCCTGCGGGGCGCAGATACGCAGTATTTT.

This clonotype was found many times. The J gene is TRBJ2-1, the V gene TRBV5-5, with D uncertain. This CDR3 region has 13 residues. Trimming left V 3 bases short and J 5 bases short, with 9 bases between. CDR1 is SGHKS and CDR2 is YYEKEE in the germline V gene (reference sequence). CDR3 nucleotides: TGTGCCAGCAGCTCCGGACCGAACAATGAGCAGTTCTTC. It is translated as CASSSGPNNEQFF.

A word on this clonotype: Germline and junction disagree at one end, which may indicate a read error. The CDR3 DNA reads as TGTGCCGGCAGTATGGACAGTGAAACAGATACACAGTATTTT. Protein product: CAGSMDSETDTQYF. This chain connects TRBV6-2 or TRBV6-3 to TRBJ2-3; tentatively, D is TRBD1 (6 bases). This CDR3 spans 14 amino acids. The germline V gene encodes CDR1 MNHEY and CDR2 SVGEGT.

The chain uses TRBV6-7 and TRBJ2-7, with D perhaps TRBD1 (5 bases). TRBV6-7 is designated an ORF whose function remains uncertain. The V and J ends lost 4 bases and 10 bases respectively, with 26 bases between them. CDR3 length: 16 residues. The CDR3 coding sequence is TGTGCCAGCAGTTCCGCAGCGCCTAGGGGTCCCTTCGATCAGTACTTC. Translating it yields CASSSAAPRGPFDQYF.

This clonotype turned up a few times. The junction does not match germline at one end; this may be a read error. J is TRBJ1-4 and V is TRBV7-9; 7 bases are shared with TRBD1. Germline V gene data show CDR1 as SEHNR and CDR2 as FQNEAQ (reference sequence). This CDR3 spans 15 amino acids. DNA for the CDR3: TGTGCCGGCAGCGCGTCGGCAGGGGGTAATGAAAAATTGTTTTTT. Translation: CAGSASAGGNEKLFF.

A word on this clonotype: A junction end diverges from the germline sequence, so it may reflect a read error. The chain combines TRBV11-2 with TRBJ2-3; D is perhaps TRBD2 (5 bases). The length of the CDR3 is 11 residues. CDR1 and CDR2 from the germline V gene are SGHAT and FQNNGV. The DNA of the CDR3 is TGTGTCAGCGGCCCACAAGATACGCAGTATTTT. Encoded protein: CVSGPQDTQYF.